Sequencing of this T cell receptor (beta chain) was carried out in a study of follicular helper T cells after annual influenza vaccination. Findings and caveats of the study: Recurrent ICOS+CD38+ cTfh clonotypes included tetramer and AIM influenza-specific ones.

Described time point: 2015-2016 season, pre-vaccination. The data were produced by immunoSEQ multiplex PCR, yet TCRdb's version contains in-frame clones alone and is incomplete. Of 9,400 or so clones listed, 80% to 85% were seen once; the top ten hold more than 1.5%. The CDR3 covers 13 residues. Germline loops: CDR1 LNHDA, CDR2 SQIVND (reference sequence). For this clone: Its antigen is not identified. The junction departs from the called germline gene at one end, perhaps through a read error.

The source was CXCR5+ CD38- circulating T follicular helper cells from blood, collected on the day of influenza vaccination. Subset noted: circulating Tfh, non-naive CD4+CXCR5+PD-1+ (ICOS+CD38+ or ICOS-CD38-). This chain joins TRBV19 and TRBJ2-5, with D unresolved. The sequence derives from an adult who received the influenza vaccine. The CDR3 DNA sequence: TGTGCCAGTAGTATTATGAGACAAGAGGCCCAGTACTTC. Its translation: CASSIMRQEAQYF.